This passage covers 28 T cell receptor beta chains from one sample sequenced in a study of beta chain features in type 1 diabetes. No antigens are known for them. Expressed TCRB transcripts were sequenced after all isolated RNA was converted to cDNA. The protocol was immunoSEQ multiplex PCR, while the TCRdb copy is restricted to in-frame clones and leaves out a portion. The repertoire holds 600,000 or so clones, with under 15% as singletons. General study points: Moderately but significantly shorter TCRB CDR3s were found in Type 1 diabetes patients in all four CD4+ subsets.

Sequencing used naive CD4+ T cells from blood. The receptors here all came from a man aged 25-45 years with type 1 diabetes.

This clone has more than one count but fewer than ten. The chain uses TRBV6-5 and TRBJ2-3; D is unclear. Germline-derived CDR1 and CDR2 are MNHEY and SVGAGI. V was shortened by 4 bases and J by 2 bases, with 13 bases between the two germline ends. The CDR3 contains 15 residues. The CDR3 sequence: CASSFNSDFTDTQYF. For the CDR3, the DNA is TGTGCCAGCAGTTTCAACTCGGATTTCACAGATACGCAGTATTTT.

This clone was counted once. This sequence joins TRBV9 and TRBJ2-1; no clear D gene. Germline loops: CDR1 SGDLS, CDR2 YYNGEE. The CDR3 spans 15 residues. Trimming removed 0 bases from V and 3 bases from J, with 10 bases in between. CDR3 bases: TGTGCCAGCAGCGTAGAAAGCAAAAACTACAATGAGCAGTTCTTC. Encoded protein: CASSVESKNYNEQFF.

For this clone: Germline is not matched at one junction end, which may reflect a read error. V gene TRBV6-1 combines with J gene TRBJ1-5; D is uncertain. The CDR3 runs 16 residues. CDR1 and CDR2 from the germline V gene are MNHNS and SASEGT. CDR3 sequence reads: CASSVNSGRSYQPQHF. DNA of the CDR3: TGTGCCAGCAGTGTGAATTCTGGGCGTAGCTATCAGCCCCAGCATTTT.

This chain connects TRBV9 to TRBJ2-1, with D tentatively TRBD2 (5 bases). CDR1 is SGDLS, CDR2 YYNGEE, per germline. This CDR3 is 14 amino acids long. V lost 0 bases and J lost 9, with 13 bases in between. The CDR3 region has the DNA TGTGCCAGCAGCGTAGCGGGGTCTGGTACTGAGCAGTTCTTC. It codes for CASSVAGSGTEQFF.

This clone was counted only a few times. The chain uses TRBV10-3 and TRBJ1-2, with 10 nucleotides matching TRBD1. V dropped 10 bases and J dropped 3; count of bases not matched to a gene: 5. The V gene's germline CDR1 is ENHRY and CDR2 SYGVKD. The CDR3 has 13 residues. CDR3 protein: CATQTGGDYGYTF. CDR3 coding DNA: TGTGCCACCCAGACAGGGGGCGACTATGGCTACACCTTC.

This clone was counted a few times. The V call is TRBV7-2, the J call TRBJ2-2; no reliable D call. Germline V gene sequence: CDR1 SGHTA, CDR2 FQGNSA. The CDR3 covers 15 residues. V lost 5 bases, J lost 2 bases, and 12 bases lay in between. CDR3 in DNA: TGTGCCAGCAGCCCTTCGAGTCCTAACACCGGGGAGCTGTTTTTT. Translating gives CASSPSSPNTGELFF.

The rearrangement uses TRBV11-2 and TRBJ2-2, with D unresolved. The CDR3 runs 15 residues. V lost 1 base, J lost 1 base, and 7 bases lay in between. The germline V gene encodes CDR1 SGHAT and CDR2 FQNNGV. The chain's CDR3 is CASSLVGGNTGELFF. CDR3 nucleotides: TGTGCCAGCAGCTTAGTTGGCGGGAACACCGGGGAGCTGTTTTTT.

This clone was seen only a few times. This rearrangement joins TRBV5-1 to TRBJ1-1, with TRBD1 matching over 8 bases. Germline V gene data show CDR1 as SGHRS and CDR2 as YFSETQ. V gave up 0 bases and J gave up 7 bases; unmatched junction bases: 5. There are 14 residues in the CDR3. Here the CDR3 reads CASSLGTGRIEAFF. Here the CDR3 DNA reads TGCGCCAGCAGCTTGGGGACAGGGAGGATTGAAGCTTTCTTT.

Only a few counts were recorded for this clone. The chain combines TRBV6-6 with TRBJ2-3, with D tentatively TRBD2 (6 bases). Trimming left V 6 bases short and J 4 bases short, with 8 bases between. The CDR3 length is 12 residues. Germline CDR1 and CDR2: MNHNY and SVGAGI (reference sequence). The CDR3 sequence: CASSGGADTQYF. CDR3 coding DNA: TGTGCCAGCAGCGGAGGGGCAGATACGCAGTATTTT.

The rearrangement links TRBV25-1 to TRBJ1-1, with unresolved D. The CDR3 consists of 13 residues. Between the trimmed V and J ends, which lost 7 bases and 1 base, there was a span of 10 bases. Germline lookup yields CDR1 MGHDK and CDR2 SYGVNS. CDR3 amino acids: CASNNGPNTEAFF. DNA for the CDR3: TGTGCCAGCAATAACGGCCCGAACACTGAAGCTTTCTTT. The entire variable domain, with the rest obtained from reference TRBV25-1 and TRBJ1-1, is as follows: EADIYQTPRYLVIGTGKKITLECSQTMGHDKMYWYQQDPGMELHLIHYSYGVNSTEKGDLSSESTVSRIRTEHFPLTLESARPSHTSQYLCASNNGPNTEAFFGQGTRLTVV.

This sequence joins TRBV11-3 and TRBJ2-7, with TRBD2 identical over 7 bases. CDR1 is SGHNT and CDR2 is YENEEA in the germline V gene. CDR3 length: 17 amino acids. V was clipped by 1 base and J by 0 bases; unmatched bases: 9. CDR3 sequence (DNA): TGTGCCAGCAGCTTAGCGAGTGGGAGGGCAAACTCCTACGAGCAGTACTTC. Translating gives CASSLASGRANSYEQYF.

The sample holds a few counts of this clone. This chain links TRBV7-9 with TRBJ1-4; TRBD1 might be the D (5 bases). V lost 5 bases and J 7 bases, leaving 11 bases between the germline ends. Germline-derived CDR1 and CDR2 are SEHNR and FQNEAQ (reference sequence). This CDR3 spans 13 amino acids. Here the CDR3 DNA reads TGTGCCAGCAGCCAGGCGCAGGGTGAAAAACTGTTTTTT. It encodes CASSQAQGEKLFF.

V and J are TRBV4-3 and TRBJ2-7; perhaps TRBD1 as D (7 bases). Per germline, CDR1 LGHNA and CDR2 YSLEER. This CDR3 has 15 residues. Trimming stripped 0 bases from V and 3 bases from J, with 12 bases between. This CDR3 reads CASSQDQGGVYEQYF. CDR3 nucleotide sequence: TGCGCCAGCAGCCAAGATCAGGGGGGCGTCTACGAGCAGTACTTC.

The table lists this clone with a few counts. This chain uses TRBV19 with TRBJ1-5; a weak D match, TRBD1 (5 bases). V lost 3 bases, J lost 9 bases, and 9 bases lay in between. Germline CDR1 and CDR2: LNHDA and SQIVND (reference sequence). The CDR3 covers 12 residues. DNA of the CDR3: TGTGCCAGTAGTATTCCCGGGGGGCCCCAGCATTTT. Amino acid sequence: CASSIPGGPQHF.

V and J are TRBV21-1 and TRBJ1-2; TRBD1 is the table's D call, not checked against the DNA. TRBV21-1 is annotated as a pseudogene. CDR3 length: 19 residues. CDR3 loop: CASSKVYPRDRVSLAGYTF. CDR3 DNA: TGTGCCAGCAGCAAAGTCTACCCCCGGGACAGAGTCTCTCTGGCTGGCTACACCTTC.

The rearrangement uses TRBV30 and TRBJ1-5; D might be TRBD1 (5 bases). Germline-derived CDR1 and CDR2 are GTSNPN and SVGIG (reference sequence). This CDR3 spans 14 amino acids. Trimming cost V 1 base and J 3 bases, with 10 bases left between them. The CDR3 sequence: CAWSGGLLNQPQHF. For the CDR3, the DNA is TGTGCCTGGAGTGGGGGACTCCTCAATCAGCCCCAGCATTTT. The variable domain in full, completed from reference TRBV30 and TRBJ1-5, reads SQTIHQWPATLVQPVGSPLSLECTVEGTSNPNLYWYRQAAGRGLQLLFYSVGIGQISSEVPQNLSASRPQDRQFILSSKKLLLSDSGFYLCAWSGGLLNQPQHFGDGTRLSIL.

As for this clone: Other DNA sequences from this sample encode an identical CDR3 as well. CDR3 nucleotides: TGCGCCAGCAGCTTGGGACAGTACAATGAGCAGTTCTTC. It is translated as CASSLGQYNEQFF. The chain combines TRBV5-1 with TRBJ2-1; perhaps TRBD1 as D (5 bases). Germline V gene lookup returns CDR1 SGHRS and CDR2 YFSETQ. The V end lost 0 bases, the J end lost 4 bases, and 5 bases lay between the germline ends. This CDR3 contains 13 residues.

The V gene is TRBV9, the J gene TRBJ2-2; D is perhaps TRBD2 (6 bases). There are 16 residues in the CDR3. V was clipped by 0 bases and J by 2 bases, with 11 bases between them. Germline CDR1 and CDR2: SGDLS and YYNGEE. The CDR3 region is CASSVGSGENTGELFF. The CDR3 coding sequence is TGTGCCAGCAGCGTAGGTTCGGGGGAAAACACCGGGGAGCTGTTTTTT.

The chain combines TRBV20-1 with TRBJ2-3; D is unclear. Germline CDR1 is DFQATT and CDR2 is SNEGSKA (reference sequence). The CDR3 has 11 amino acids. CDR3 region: CSVRSTDTQYF. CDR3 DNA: TGCAGCGTCAGAAGCACAGATACGCAGTATTTT.

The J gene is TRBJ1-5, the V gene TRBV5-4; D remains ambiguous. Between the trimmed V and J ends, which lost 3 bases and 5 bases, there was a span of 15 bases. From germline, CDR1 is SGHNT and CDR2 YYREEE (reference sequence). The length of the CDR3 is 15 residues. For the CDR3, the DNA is TGTGCCAGCAGCTGGGATCCCGGACCCTATCAGCCCCAGCATTTT. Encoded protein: CASSWDPGPYQPQHF.

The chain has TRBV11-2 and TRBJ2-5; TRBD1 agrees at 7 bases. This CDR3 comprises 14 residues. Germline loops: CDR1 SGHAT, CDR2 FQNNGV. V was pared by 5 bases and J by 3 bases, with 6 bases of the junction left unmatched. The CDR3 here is CASSHRTGEETQYF. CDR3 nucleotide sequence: TGTGCCAGCAGCCATAGGACAGGAGAAGAGACCCAGTACTTC.

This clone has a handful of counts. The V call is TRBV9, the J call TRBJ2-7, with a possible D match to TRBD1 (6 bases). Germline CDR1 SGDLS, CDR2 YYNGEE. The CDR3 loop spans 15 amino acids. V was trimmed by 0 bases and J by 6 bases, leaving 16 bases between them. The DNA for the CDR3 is TGTGCCAGCAGCGTAGAGACAGGCAATTTGGGCGAGCAGTACTTC. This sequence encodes CASSVETGNLGEQYF.

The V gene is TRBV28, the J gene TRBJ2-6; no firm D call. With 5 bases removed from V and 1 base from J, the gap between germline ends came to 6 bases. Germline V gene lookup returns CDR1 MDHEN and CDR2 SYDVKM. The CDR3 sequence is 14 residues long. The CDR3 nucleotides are TGTGCCAGCAGTACGACGTCTGGGGCCAACGTCCTGACTTTC. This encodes CASSTTSGANVLTF. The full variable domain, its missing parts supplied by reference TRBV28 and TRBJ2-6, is DVKVTQSSRYLVKRTGEKVFLECVQDMDHENMFWYRQDPGLGLRLIYFSYDVKMKEKGDIPEGYSVSREKKERFSLILESASTNQTSMYLCASSTTSGANVLTFGAGSRLTVL.

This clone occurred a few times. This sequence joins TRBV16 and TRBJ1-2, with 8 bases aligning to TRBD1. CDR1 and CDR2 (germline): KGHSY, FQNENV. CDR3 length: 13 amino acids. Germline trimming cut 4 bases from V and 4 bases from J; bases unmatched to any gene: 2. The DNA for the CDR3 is TGTGCCAGCAGCCTCGGACAGGGCTATGGCTACACCTTC. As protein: CASSLGQGYGYTF.

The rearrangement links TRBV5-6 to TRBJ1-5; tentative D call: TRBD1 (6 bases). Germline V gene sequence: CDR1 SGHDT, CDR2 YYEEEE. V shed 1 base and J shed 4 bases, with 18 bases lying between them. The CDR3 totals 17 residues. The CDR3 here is CASSLSRWGAKNQPQHF. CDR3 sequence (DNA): TGTGCCAGCAGCTTGTCTCGGTGGGGGGCGAAGAATCAGCCCCAGCATTTT. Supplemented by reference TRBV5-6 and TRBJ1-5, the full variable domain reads DAGVTQSPTHLIKTRGQQVTLRCSPKSGHDTVSWYQQALGQGPQFIFQYYEEEERQRGNFPDRFSGHQFPNYSSELNVNALLLGDSALYLCASSLSRWGAKNQPQHFGDGTRLSIL.

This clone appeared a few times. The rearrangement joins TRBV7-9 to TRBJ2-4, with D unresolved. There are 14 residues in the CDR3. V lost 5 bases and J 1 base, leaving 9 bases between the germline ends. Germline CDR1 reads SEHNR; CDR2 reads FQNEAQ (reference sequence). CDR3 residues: CASSLGSAKNIQYF. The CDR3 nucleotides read TGTGCCAGCAGCCTAGGTTCGGCCAAAAACATTCAGTACTTC.

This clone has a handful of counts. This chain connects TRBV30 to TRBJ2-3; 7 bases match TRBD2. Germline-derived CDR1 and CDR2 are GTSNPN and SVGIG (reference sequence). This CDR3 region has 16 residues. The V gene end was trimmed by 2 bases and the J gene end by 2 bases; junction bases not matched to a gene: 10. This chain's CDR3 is CAWSITGTTSTDTQYF. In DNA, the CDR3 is TGTGCCTGGAGTATAACCGGGACTACGTCCACAGATACGCAGTATTTT.

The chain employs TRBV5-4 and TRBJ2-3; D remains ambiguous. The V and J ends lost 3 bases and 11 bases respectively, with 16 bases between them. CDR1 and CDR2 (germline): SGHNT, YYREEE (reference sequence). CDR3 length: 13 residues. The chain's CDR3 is CASSSLNRREQYF. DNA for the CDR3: TGTGCCAGCAGCTCATTGAACAGAAGGGAGCAGTATTTT.